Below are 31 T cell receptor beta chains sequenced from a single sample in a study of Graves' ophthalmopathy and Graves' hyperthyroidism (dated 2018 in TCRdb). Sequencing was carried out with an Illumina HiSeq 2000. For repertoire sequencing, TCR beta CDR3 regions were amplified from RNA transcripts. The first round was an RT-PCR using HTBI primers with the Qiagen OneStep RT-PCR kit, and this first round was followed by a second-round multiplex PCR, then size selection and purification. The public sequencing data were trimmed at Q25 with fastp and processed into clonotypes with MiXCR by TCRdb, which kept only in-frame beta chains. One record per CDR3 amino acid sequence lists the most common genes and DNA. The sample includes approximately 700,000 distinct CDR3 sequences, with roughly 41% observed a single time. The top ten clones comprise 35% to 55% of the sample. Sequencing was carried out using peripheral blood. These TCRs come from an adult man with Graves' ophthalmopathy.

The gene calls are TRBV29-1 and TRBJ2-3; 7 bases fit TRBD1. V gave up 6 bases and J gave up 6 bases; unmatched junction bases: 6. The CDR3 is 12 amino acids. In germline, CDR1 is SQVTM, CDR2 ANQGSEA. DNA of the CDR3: TGCAGCGTGGGTCAGGGGGAGGATACGCAGTATTTT. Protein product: CSVGQGEDTQYF.

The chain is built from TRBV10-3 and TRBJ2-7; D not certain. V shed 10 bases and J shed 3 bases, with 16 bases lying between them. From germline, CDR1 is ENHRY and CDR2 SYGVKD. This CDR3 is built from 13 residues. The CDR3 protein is CATPQPTYYEQYF. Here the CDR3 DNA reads TGTGCCACTCCCCAGCCTACCTACTACGAGCAGTACTTC.

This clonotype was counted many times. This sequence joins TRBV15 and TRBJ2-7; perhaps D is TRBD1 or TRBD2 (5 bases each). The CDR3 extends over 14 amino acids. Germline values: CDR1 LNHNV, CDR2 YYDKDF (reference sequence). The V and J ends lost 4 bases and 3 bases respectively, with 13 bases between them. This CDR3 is CATSNNRDDYEQYF. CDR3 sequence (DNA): TGTGCCACCAGCAATAACCGGGACGACTACGAGCAGTACTTC.

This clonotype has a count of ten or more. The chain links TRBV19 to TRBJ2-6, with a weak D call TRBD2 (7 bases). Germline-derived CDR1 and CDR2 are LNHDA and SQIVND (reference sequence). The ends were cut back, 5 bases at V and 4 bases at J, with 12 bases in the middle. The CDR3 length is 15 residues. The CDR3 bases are TGTGCCAGTAGTGGGGGGGCGAGCGGGGCCAACGTCCTGACTTTC. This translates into CASSGGASGANVLTF.

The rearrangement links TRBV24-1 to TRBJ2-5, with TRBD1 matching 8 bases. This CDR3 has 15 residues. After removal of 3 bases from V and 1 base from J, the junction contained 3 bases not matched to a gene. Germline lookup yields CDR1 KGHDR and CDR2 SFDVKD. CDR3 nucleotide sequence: TGTGCCACCAGTGATAACGGACAGGGCCAAGAGACCCAGTACTTC. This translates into CATSDNGQGQETQYF.

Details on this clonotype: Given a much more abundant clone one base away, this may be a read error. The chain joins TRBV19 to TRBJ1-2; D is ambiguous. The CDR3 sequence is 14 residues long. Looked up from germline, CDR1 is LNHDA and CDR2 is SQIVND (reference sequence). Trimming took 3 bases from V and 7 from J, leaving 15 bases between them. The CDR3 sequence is CASSIGVGQLGYTF. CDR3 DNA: TGTGCCAGTAGTATTGGTGTAGGGCAGCTTGGCTACACCTTC. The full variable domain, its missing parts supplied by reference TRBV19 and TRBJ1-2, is DGGITQSPKYLFRKEGQNVTLSCEQNLNHDAMYWYRQDPGQGLRLIYYSQIVNDFQKGDIAEGYSVSREKKESFPLTVTSAQKNPTAFYLCASSIGVGQLGYTFGSGTRLTVV.

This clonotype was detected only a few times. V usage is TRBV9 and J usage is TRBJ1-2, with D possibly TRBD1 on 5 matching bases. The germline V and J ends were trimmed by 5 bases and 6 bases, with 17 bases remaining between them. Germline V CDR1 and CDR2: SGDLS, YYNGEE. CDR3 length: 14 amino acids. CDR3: CASSAGPRVHGYTF. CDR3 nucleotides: TGTGCCAGCAGTGCGGGACCTCGGGTCCATGGCTACACCTTC.

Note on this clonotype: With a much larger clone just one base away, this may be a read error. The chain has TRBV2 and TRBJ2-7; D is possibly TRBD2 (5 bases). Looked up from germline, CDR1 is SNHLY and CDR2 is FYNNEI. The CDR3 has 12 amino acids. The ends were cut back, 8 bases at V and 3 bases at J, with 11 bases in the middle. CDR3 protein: CASREGCYEQYF. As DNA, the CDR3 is TGTGCCAGCCGCGAGGGCTGCTACGAGCAGTACTTC.

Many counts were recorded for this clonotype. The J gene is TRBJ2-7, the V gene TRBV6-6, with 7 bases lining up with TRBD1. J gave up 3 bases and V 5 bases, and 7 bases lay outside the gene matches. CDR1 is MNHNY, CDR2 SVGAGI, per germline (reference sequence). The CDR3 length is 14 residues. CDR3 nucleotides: TGTGCCAGCAGTGTGGGGACAGAAAACTACGAGCAGTACTTC. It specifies CASSVGTENYEQYF.

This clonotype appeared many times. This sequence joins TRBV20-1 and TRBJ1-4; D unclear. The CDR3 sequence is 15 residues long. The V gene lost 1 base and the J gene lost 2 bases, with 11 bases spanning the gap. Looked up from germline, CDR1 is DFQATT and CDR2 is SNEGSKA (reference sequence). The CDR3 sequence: CSARGRRNTNEKLFF. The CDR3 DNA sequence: TGCAGTGCTAGAGGACGGCGGAACACTAATGAAAAACTGTTTTTT.

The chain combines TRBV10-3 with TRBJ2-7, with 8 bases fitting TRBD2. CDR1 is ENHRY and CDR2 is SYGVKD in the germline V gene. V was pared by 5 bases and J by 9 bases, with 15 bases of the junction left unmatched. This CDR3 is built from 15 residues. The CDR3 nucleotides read TGTGCCATCAGTCTCACGTTAGCGGGACTTGGCGGGCAGTACTTC. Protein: CAISLTLAGLGGQYF.

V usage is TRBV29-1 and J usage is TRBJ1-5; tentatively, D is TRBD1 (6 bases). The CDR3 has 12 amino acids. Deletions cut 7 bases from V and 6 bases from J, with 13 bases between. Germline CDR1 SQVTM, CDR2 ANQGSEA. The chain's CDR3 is CSDTGFGQPQHF. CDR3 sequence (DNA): TGCAGCGATACAGGGTTCGGTCAGCCCCAGCATTTT. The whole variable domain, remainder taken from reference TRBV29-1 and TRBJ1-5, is SAVISQKPSRDICQRGTSLTIQCQVDSQVTMMFWYRQQPGQSLTLIATANQGSEATYESGFVIDKFPISRPNLTFSTLTVSNMSPEDSSIYLCSDTGFGQPQHFGDGTRLSIL.

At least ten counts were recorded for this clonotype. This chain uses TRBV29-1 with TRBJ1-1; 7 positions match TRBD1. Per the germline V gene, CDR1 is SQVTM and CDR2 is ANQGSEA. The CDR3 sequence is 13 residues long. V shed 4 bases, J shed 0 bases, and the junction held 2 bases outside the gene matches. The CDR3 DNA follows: TGCAGCGTTGGGGACAGCATGAACACTGAAGCTTTCTTT. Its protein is CSVGDSMNTEAFF.

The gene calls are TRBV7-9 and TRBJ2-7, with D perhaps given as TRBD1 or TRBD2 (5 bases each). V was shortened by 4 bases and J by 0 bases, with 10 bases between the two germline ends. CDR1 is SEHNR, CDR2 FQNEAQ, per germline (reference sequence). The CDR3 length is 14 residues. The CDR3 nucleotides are TGTGCCAGCAGCTCGGGACGTAGCTCCTACGAGCAGTACTTC. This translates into CASSSGRSSYEQYF.

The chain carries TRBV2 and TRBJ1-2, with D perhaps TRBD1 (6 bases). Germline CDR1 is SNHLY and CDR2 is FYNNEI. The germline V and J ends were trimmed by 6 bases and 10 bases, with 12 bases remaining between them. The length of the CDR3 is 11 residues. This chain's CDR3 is CASSPDRYYTF. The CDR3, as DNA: TGTGCCAGCAGCCCCGACAGGTACTACACCTTC.

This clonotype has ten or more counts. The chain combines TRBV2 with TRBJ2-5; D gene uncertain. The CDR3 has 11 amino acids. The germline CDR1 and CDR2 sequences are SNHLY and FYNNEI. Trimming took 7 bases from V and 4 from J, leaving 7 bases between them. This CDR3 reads CASTLGETQYF. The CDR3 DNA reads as TGTGCCAGCACTTTAGGAGAGACCCAGTACTTC.

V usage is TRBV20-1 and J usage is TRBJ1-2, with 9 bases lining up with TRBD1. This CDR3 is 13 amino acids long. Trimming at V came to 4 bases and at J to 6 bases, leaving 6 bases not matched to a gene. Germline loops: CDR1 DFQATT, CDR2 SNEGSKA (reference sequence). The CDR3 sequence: CSATDRGMDGYTF. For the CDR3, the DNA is TGCAGTGCTACGGACAGGGGAATGGATGGCTACACCTTC.

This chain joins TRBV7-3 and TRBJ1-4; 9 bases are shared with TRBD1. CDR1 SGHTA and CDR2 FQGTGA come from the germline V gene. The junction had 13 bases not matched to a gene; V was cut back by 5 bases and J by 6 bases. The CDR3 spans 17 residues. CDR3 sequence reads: CASSHKTGGTSYEKLFF. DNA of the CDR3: TGTGCCAGCAGCCATAAGACAGGGGGAACTTCATATGAAAAACTGTTTTTT.

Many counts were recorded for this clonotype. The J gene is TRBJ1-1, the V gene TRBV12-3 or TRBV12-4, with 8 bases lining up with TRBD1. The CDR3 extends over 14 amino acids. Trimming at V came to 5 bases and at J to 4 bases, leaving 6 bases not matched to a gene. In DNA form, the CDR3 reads TGTGCCAGCAGTGACAGGGGAGCCATCACTGAAGCTTTCTTT. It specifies CASSDRGAITEAFF.

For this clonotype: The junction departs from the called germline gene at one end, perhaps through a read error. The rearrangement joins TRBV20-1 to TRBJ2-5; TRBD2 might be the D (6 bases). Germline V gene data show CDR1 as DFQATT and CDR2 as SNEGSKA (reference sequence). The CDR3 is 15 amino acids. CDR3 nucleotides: TGCAGTGCTTTCCCTCAGCGGGTGGTACAAGAGACCCGGTACTTC. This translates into CSAFPQRVVQETRYF.

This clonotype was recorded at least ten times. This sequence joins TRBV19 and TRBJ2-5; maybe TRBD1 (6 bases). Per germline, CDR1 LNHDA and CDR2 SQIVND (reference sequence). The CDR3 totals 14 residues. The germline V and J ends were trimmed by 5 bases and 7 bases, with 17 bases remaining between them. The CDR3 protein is CASSPADSSGTQYF. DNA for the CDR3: TGTGCCAGTAGTCCAGCGGACAGTTCTGGGACCCAGTACTTC.

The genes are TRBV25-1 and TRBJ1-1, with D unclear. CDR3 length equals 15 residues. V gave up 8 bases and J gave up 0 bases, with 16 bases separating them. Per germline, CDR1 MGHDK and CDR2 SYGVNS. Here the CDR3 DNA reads TGTGCCAGCTCAAGTCAGGAGGGCATGAACACTGAAGCTTTCTTT. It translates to CASSSQEGMNTEAFF. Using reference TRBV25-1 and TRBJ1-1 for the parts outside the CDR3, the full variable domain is EADIYQTPRYLVIGTGKKITLECSQTMGHDKMYWYQQDPGMELHLIHYSYGVNSTEKGDLSSESTVSRIRTEHFPLTLESARPSHTSQYLCASSSQEGMNTEAFFGQGTRLTVV.

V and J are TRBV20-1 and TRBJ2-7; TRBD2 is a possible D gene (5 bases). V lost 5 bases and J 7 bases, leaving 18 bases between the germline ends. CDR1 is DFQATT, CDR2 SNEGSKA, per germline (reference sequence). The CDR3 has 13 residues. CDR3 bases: TGCAGTGCTCCGAGGGTACAAGGAAGTGAGCAGTACTTC. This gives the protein CSAPRVQGSEQYF.

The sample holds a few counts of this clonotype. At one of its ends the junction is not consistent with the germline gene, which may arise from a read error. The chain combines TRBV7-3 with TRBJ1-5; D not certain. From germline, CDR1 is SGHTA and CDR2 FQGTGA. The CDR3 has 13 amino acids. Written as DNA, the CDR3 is TGCGCCAGCAGCCAGGAGGGCGGTCAGCCCCAGCATTTT. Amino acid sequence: CASSQEGGQPQHF.

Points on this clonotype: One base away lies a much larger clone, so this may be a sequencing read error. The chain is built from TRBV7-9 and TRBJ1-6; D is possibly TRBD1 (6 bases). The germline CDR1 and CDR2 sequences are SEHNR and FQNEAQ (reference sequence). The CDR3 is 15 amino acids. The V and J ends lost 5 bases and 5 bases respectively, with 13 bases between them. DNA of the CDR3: TGTGCCAGCAGCCAACAGGGTGCTAATAATTCACCCCTCCACTTT. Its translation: CASSQQGANNSPLHF.

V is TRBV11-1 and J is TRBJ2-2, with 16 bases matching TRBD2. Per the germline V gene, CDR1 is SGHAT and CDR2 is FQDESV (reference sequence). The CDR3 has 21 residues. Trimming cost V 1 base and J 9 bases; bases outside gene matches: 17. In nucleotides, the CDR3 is TGTGCCAGCAGCTTAGTTCCGCCGGCCGGGACTAGCGGGAGGGTCCACCGGGAGCTGTTTTTT. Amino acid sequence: CASSLVPPAGTSGRVHRELFF. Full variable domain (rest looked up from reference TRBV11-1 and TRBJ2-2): EAEVAQSPRYKITEKSQAVAFWCDPISGHATLYWYRQILGQGPELLVQFQDESVVDDSQLPKDRFSAERLKGVDSTLKIQPAELGDSAMYLCASSLVPPAGTSGRVHRELFFGEGSRLTVL.

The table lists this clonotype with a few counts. DNA for the CDR3: TGCAGTGCTGACGGACAGGGAAACTTTCCAGAGACCCAGTACTTC. Translation: CSADGQGNFPETQYF. The rearrangement uses TRBV20-1 and TRBJ2-5; 8 bases fit TRBD1. The junction had 12 bases not matched to a gene; V was cut back by 5 bases and J by 4 bases. The CDR3 covers 15 residues. CDR1 and CDR2 from the germline V gene are DFQATT and SNEGSKA (reference sequence).

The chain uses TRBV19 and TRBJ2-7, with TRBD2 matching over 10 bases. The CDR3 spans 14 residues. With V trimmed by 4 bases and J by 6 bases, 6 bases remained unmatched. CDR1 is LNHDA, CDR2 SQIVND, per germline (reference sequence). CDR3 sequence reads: CASSNLAGVGEQYF. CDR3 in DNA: TGTGCCAGTAGTAATCTAGCGGGAGTCGGCGAGCAGTACTTC.

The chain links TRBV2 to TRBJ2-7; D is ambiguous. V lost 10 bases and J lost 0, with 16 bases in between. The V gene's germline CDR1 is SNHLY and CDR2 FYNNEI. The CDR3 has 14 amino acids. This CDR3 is CAISPTLSSYEQYF. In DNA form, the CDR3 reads TGTGCCATCAGCCCGACTCTCAGCTCCTACGAGCAGTACTTC.

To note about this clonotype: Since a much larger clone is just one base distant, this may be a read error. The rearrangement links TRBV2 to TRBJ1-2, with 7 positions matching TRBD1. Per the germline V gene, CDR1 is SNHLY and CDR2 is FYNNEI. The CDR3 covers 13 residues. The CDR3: CAGREGTDYGYTF. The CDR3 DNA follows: TGTGCCGGCAGGGAAGGGACAGACTATGGCTACACCTTC.

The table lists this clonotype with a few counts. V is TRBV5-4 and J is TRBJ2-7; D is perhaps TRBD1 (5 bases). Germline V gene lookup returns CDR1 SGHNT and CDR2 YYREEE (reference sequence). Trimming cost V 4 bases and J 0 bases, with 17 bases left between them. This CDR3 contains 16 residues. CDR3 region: CASSRGLGPSSYEQYF. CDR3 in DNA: TGTGCCAGCAGCCGAGGTCTGGGGCCGAGCTCCTACGAGCAGTACTTC.